This T cell receptor beta chain was recovered during a study of breast tumors, draining lymph nodes, adjacent tissues. Via MiXCR, TCRdb re-called the multiplex PCR reads, giving one row per CDR3 protein. The sample consists of about 180,000 distinct CDR3 sequences, 30% to 35% of them appearing once. The CDR3 consists of 11 residues. Germline V gene data show CDR1 as DFQATT and CDR2 as SNEGSKA (reference sequence). The V gene lost 3 bases and the J gene lost 12 bases, with 12 bases spanning the gap. On this clonotype: The target antigen is unknown.

Axillary draining lymph nodes of breast cancer patients supplied the node samples. Study results and caveats: The data were judged consistent with most tumor T cells coming from lymph node and expanding in tumor. Compared with basal-like, luminal-like tumors shared significantly more repertoire with nontumor tissue. Tumor TCR diversity was below lymph nodes but above nontumor tissue. The lymph node origin of tumor T cells was framed as consistent with a hypothesis, not demonstrated.

This sequence originates from a female donor with breast cancer. Some clones in this sample may be carry-over from other donors' samples. The chain couples TRBV20-1 to TRBJ1-5; perhaps TRBD1 as D (6 bases). Sample: axillary lymph node tissue. The CDR3 loop reads CSASVGGVQHF. Here the CDR3 DNA reads TGCAGTGCTAGTGTCGGGGGCGTCCAGCATTTT.